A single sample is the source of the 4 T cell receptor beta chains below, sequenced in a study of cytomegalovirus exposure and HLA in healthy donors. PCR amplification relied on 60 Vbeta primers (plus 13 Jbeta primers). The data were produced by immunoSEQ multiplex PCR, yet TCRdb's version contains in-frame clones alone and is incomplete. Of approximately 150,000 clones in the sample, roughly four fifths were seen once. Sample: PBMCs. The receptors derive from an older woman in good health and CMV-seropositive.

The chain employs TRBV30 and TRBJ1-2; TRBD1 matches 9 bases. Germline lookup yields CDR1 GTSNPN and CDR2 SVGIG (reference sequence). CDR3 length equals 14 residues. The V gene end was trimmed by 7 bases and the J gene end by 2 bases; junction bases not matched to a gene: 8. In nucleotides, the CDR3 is TGTGCCTCGGACAGGGGAGAGGGAAACTATGGCTACACCTTC. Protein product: CASDRGEGNYGYTF.

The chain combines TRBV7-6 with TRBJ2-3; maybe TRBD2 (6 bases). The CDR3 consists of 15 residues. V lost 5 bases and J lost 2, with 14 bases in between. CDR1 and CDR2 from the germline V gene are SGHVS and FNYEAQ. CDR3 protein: CASSPSGLNTDTQYF. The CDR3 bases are TGTGCCAGCAGCCCCAGCGGGCTCAACACAGATACGCAGTATTTT.

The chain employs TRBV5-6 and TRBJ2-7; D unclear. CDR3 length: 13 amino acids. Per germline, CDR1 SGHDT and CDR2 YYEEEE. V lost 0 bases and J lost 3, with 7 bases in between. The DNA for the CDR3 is TGTGCCAGCAGCTTGGCATCGGTCTACGAGCAGTACTTC. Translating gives CASSLASVYEQYF. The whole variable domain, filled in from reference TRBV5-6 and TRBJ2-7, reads DAGVTQSPTHLIKTRGQQVTLRCSPKSGHDTVSWYQQALGQGPQFIFQYYEEEERQRGNFPDRFSGHQFPNYSSELNVNALLLGDSALYLCASSLASVYEQYFGPGTRLTVT.

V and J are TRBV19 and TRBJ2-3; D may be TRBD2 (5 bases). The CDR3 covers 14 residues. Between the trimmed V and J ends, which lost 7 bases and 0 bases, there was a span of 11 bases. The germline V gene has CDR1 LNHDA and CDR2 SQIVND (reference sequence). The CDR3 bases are TGTGCCAGTAAGGACGACTATAGCACAGATACGCAGTATTTT. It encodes CASKDDYSTDTQYF.